The 18 T cell receptor beta chains below all came from one sample that was sequenced in a study of cytomegalovirus exposure and HLA in healthy donors. Using immunoSEQ multiplex PCR, the repertoire was profiled, and TCRdb retains in-frame clones only, with some absent. The data hold 140,000 or so clones, with about 90% observed a single time. The sequenced material came from PBMCs. The receptors derive from a woman aged 25 to 39 in good health and CMV-seropositive.

V gene TRBV28 combines with J gene TRBJ2-5; D not resolved. V was clipped by 6 bases and J by 13 bases, with 18 bases between them. Germline V gene data show CDR1 as MDHEN and CDR2 as SYDVKM. This CDR3 is built from 12 residues. CDR3 in DNA: TGTGCCAGCAGCCCCTTAGGCCCTGGCGGGTACTTC. Translating gives CASSPLGPGGYF.

The chain has TRBV18 and TRBJ1-5; D is possibly TRBD1 (6 bases). The CDR3 is 13 residues long. CDR1 and CDR2 from the germline V gene are KGHSH and LQKENI. V lost 4 bases and J lost 6, with 10 bases in between. DNA of the CDR3: TGTGCCAGCTCACTCGACAGGTCTCAGCCCCAGCATTTT. This codes for CASSLDRSQPQHF.

The chain is built from TRBV10-2 and TRBJ2-7, with TRBD1 matching 8 bases. Trimming cost V 10 bases and J 5 bases; bases outside gene matches: 13. Germline CDR1 WSHSY, CDR2 SAAADI. The CDR3 runs to 14 residues. Here the CDR3 reads CATGLGDRQNEQYF. Written as DNA, the CDR3 is TGCGCCACCGGGTTAGGGGACAGGCAAAACGAGCAGTACTTC.

A single count supports this clone. This rearrangement joins TRBV6-5 to TRBJ1-5; D possibly corresponds to TRBD1 (5 bases). CDR1 and CDR2 (germline): MNHEY, SVGAGI. This CDR3 spans 14 amino acids. V was clipped by 2 bases and J by 6 bases, with 11 bases between them. The CDR3 DNA is TGTGCCAGCAGTTACAGGGGTCCCGGTCAGCCCCAGCATTTT. It translates to CASSYRGPGQPQHF.

This clone occurred many times. The rearrangement joins TRBV6-6 to TRBJ2-7, with 7 bases fitting TRBD1. CDR1 and CDR2 (germline): MNHNY, SVGAGI (reference sequence). The CDR3 sequence is 11 residues long. Losses at the gene ends were 6 bases for V and 4 bases for J; bases not matched to a gene: 0. The CDR3 reads CASRQGYEQYF. DNA for the CDR3: TGTGCCAGCAGACAGGGGTACGAGCAGTACTTC.

There are a few counts of this clone. CDR3 residues: CASSRLDSQGTEAFF. In DNA, the CDR3 is TGTGCCAGCAGCCGACTCGACAGTCAGGGCACTGAAGCTTTCTTT. The gene calls are TRBV5-5 and TRBJ1-1; TRBD1 is a possible D gene (5 bases). V was cut by 4 bases and J by 4 bases, with 17 bases left in between. The germline V gene has CDR1 SGHKS and CDR2 YYEKEE (reference sequence). CDR3 length: 15 amino acids.

The chain uses TRBV29-1 and TRBJ2-1; possible D gene TRBD1, 5 bases. Germline lookup yields CDR1 SQVTM and CDR2 ANQGSEA. The ends were cut back, 1 base at V and 8 bases at J, with 6 bases in the middle. The CDR3 length is 11 residues. CDR3 in DNA: TGCAGCGTTGAAGCCAGGGATGAGCAGTTCTTC. Translation: CSVEARDEQFF.

The chain recombines TRBV7-9 with TRBJ2-1; D is uncertain. This CDR3 contains 16 residues. Trimming took off 5 bases at V and 3 bases at J, with 17 bases between the two ends. The germline V gene encodes CDR1 SEHNR and CDR2 FQNEAQ (reference sequence). The CDR3 spells CASSPFLRPGYNEQFF. The CDR3 DNA reads TGTGCCAGCAGCCCCTTCCTGCGGCCGGGCTACAATGAGCAGTTCTTC.

V and J are TRBV2 and TRBJ2-5; TRBD2 matches at 7 bases. V gave up 7 bases and J gave up 4 bases; unmatched junction bases: 12. Germline lookup yields CDR1 SNHLY and CDR2 FYNNEI. This CDR3 comprises 15 residues. The CDR3, as DNA: TGTGCCAGCAACCCCATAGCGGGTGCCATAGAGACCCAGTACTTC. Protein: CASNPIAGAIETQYF.

V and J are TRBV27 and TRBJ2-1; 11 nucleotides match TRBD2. The CDR3 runs 17 residues. V was clipped by 0 bases and J by 7 bases; unmatched bases: 8. Germline CDR1 is MNHEY and CDR2 is SMNVEV (reference sequence). CDR3: CASSLSTGLAVLNEQFF. CDR3 in DNA: TGTGCCAGCAGTTTATCAACGGGACTAGCGGTGCTTAATGAGCAGTTCTTC.

The chain couples TRBV11-2 to TRBJ2-5; possibly TRBD1 for D (6 bases). CDR3 length: 13 amino acids. Germline lookup yields CDR1 SGHAT and CDR2 FQNNGV. V dropped 3 bases and J dropped 4 bases, with 9 bases sitting between them. The CDR3 DNA is TGTGCCAGCAGCTTTTGGGGGCGAGAGACCCAGTACTTC. Its translation: CASSFWGRETQYF.

The V gene is TRBV2, the J gene TRBJ1-1; D may be TRBD1 (5 bases). V dropped 4 bases and J dropped 0 bases, with 6 bases sitting between them. The CDR3 spans 13 residues. Germline lookup yields CDR1 SNHLY and CDR2 FYNNEI. DNA of the CDR3: TGTGCCAGCAGTGGGACATTGAACACTGAAGCTTTCTTT. This encodes CASSGTLNTEAFF.

The J gene is TRBJ2-2, the V gene TRBV2, with D perhaps matching TRBD2 (6 bases). CDR1 SNHLY and CDR2 FYNNEI come from the germline V gene. Trimming pared 8 bases from V and 6 bases from J, leaving 16 bases between. The CDR3 loop spans 14 amino acids. This chain's CDR3 is CASWRAGTPGELFF. The DNA of the CDR3 is TGTGCCAGCTGGAGGGCAGGGACCCCCGGGGAGCTGTTTTTT.

This rearrangement joins TRBV2 to TRBJ1-1; a possible D gene is TRBD1 (5 bases). The CDR3 is 13 amino acids. V lost 11 bases to trimming and J lost 0 bases, with 13 bases between them. Germline loops: CDR1 SNHLY, CDR2 FYNNEI. CDR3 bases: TGTGCCGGGAAGACAGAATTGAACACTGAAGCTTTCTTT. Translation: CAGKTELNTEAFF. Full variable domain (outside the CDR3, taken from reference TRBV2 and TRBJ1-1): EPEVTQTPSHQVTQMGQEVILRCVPISNHLYFYWYRQILGQKVEFLVSFYNNEISEKSEIFDDQFSVERPDGSNFTLKIRSTKLEDSAMYFCAGKTELNTEAFFGQGTRLTVV.

The J gene is TRBJ1-3, the V gene TRBV6-6, with unresolved D. Germline V lookup: CDR1 MNHNY, CDR2 SVGAGI (reference sequence). The CDR3 is 13 amino acids. V lost 6 bases and J 0 bases, leaving 6 bases between the germline ends. The CDR3 DNA sequence: TGTGCCAGCAGGACGGGCTCTGGAAACACCATATATTTT. This gives the protein CASRTGSGNTIYF.

This clone occurred once. This chain connects TRBV5-4 to TRBJ2-7, with D possibly TRBD2 on 8 matching bases. Trimming shortened V by 3 bases and J by 1 base, and 23 bases separated the two germline ends. The CDR3 extends over 18 amino acids. The germline CDR1 and CDR2 sequences are SGHNT and YYREEE (reference sequence). The CDR3 loop is CASSSRGPASGGSYEQYF. The CDR3 DNA reads TGTGCCAGCAGCTCGAGGGGGCCTGCGAGCGGGGGTTCCTACGAGCAGTACTTC.

The chain has TRBV2 and TRBJ2-3; 7 bases agree with TRBD1. The CDR3 loop spans 14 amino acids. Trimming at V came to 11 bases and at J to 0 bases, leaving 8 bases not matched to a gene. Germline lookup yields CDR1 SNHLY and CDR2 FYNNEI. CDR3 nucleotide sequence: TGTGCCGGAGCACAGGGGTCGAGCACAGATACGCAGTATTTT. Its protein is CAGAQGSSTDTQYF.

The rearrangement links TRBV19 to TRBJ1-2, with D hard to call. The germline V and J ends were trimmed by 7 bases and 2 bases, with 17 bases remaining between them. The CDR3 runs to 15 residues. Germline loops: CDR1 LNHDA, CDR2 SQIVND (reference sequence). For the CDR3, the DNA is TGTGCCAGTATCGGCCGCGGTCCGACGAACTATGGCTACACCTTC. Translation: CASIGRGPTNYGYTF.